Shown below are 20 T cell receptor beta chains from a single sample sequenced in a study of shared clonotypes between healthy human individuals. The data were produced by immunoSEQ multiplex PCR, yet TCRdb's version contains in-frame clones alone and is incomplete. Seen here are 950,000 to 1,300,000 clones, under 80% observed once, and the top ten hold about 1.5%. The specimen was memory CD4+ T cells sorted from blood. Specified subset: CD45RA-negative fraction. All receptors come from a man aged 18 to 35 in good health.

J is TRBJ2-5 and V is TRBV9; TRBD2 matches 14 bases. Trimming removed 4 bases from V and 4 bases from J; junction bases left unmatched: 12. Germline V gene sequence: CDR1 SGDLS, CDR2 YYNGEE. This CDR3 contains 18 residues. The CDR3: CASSPPRQGLAGGETQYF. The CDR3 nucleotides read TGTGCCAGCAGCCCCCCGCGACAAGGACTAGCGGGGGGAGAGACCCAGTACTTC.

The V call is TRBV6-5, the J call TRBJ2-7, with 9 bases aligning to TRBD1. Germline assignment: CDR1 MNHEY and CDR2 SVGAGI. Germline trimming cut 6 bases from V and 3 bases from J; bases unmatched to any gene: 6. CDR3 length equals 14 residues. The chain's CDR3 is CASRKQGAVYEQYF. The CDR3 DNA is TGTGCCAGCAGAAAACAGGGGGCCGTCTACGAGCAGTACTTC.

This chain connects TRBV28 to TRBJ2-7, with 8 bases that match TRBD2. This CDR3 contains 14 residues. Unmatched junction bases numbered 5, after V lost 5 bases and J lost 2 bases. Germline V lookup: CDR1 MDHEN, CDR2 SYDVKM. CDR3 sequence: CASSPGGGPYEQYF. CDR3 bases: TGTGCCAGCAGTCCCGGCGGGGGGCCCTACGAGCAGTACTTC.

The chain recombines TRBV29-1 with TRBJ2-1, with D unresolved. The length of the CDR3 is 15 residues. Per the germline V gene, CDR1 is SQVTM and CDR2 is ANQGSEA. The germline V and J ends were trimmed by 2 bases and 7 bases, with 18 bases remaining between them. In nucleotides, the CDR3 is TGCAGCGTTGAACCTCCCCTATACCCTGGGAATGAGCAGTTCTTC. Translated, it gives CSVEPPLYPGNEQFF.

V gene TRBV11-2 combines with J gene TRBJ2-3; 9 bases align to TRBD2. With V trimmed by 8 bases and J by 0 bases, 6 bases remained unmatched. In germline, CDR1 is SGHAT, CDR2 FQNNGV. The CDR3 runs to 15 residues. CDR3 in DNA: TGTGCCAGCGTCCCCGCGGGGGGGAGCACAGATACGCAGTATTTT. It codes for CASVPAGGSTDTQYF.

V is TRBV9 and J is TRBJ2-2; D is ambiguous. This CDR3 is built from 15 residues. Germline-derived CDR1 and CDR2 are SGDLS and YYNGEE. V was shortened by 3 bases and J by 4 bases, with 13 bases between the two germline ends. The CDR3 sequence is CASSALVPGTGELFF. CDR3 bases: TGTGCCAGCAGCGCCCTAGTCCCCGGCACCGGGGAGCTGTTTTTT.

This rearrangement joins TRBV5-1 to TRBJ2-1, with D maybe TRBD1 (6 bases). The CDR3 consists of 13 residues. Trimming pared 4 bases from V and 12 bases from J, leaving 17 bases between. Germline V gives CDR1 SGHRS, CDR2 YFSETQ. The CDR3 is CASSLRTAGWQFF. Written as DNA, the CDR3 is TGCGCCAGCAGCCTAAGGACAGCCGGGTGGCAGTTCTTC.

The rearrangement links TRBV9 to TRBJ2-7, with TRBD2 matching 9 bases. V lost 0 bases and J lost 4; bases outside the gene matches: 5. From germline, CDR1 is SGDLS and CDR2 YYNGEE. CDR3 length: 15 residues. CDR3 in amino acids: CASSVGASGAYEQYF. The CDR3 nucleotides are TGTGCCAGCAGCGTAGGGGCTAGCGGGGCGTACGAGCAGTACTTC.

In this sample, this clone turned up a few times. V is TRBV6-1 and J is TRBJ1-1; D is ambiguous. CDR1 is MNHNS, CDR2 SASEGT, per germline. CDR3 length equals 15 residues. V was clipped by 8 bases and J by 1 base, with 17 bases between them. Here the CDR3 DNA reads TGTGCCAGCCGTTTAGGCAGAGAGTCGAACACTGAAGCTTTCTTT. Translating it yields CASRLGRESNTEAFF.

This CDR3 is CASSPRDSPTGTDTQYF. The CDR3 DNA follows: TGTGCCAGCAGCCCCCGGGACTCGCCGACCGGCACAGATACGCAGTATTTT. This chain connects TRBV11-3 to TRBJ2-3; a weak D match, TRBD2 (6 bases). V was clipped by 5 bases and J by 1 base, with 19 bases between them. Per the germline V gene, CDR1 is SGHNT and CDR2 is YENEEA. The CDR3 is 17 residues long. Using reference TRBV11-3 and TRBJ2-3 for the parts outside the CDR3, the full variable domain is EAGVVQSPRYKIIEKKQPVAFWCNPISGHNTLYWYLQNLGQGPELLIRYENEEAVDDSQLPKDRFSAERLKGVDSTLKIQPAELGDSAVYLCASSPRDSPTGTDTQYFGPGTRLTVL.

The rearrangement uses TRBV6-1 and TRBJ1-6, with D tentatively TRBD1 (6 bases). The CDR3 contains 14 residues. Germline V CDR1 and CDR2: MNHNS, SASEGT. V was shortened by 6 bases and J by 9 bases, with 15 bases between the two germline ends. The CDR3 is CASRNTGMGSPLHF. The CDR3 nucleotides are TGTGCCAGCAGAAACACAGGGATGGGTTCACCCCTCCACTTT.

There are a few counts of this clone. This chain uses TRBV28 with TRBJ1-6; 8 bases are shared with TRBD1. After removal of 3 bases from V and 6 bases from J, the junction contained 10 bases not matched to a gene. Germline V CDR1 and CDR2: MDHEN, SYDVKM. The CDR3 length is 17 residues. The CDR3 loop is CASSLGWDRRLNSPLHF. The DNA for the CDR3 is TGTGCCAGCAGTTTGGGATGGGACAGGCGGCTTAATTCACCCCTCCACTTT.

The gene calls are TRBV5-1 and TRBJ2-3; 11 bases fit TRBD1. Germline CDR1 is SGHRS and CDR2 is YFSETQ. The CDR3 is 16 amino acids. V shed 7 bases, J shed 0 bases, and the junction held 7 bases outside the gene matches. CDR3 amino acids: CASRTGGDTSTDTQYF. CDR3 bases: TGCGCCAGCCGGACAGGGGGCGACACTAGCACAGATACGCAGTATTTT.

The DNA for the CDR3 is TGTGCCAGCAGTGATTTTACGGGACAGGGTGGCAATGGCTACACCTTC. It translates to CASSDFTGQGGNGYTF. The rearrangement uses TRBV6-1 and TRBJ1-2, with TRBD1 matching over 9 bases. V was pared by 3 bases and J by 6 bases, with 11 bases of the junction left unmatched. Per the germline V gene, CDR1 is MNHNS and CDR2 is SASEGT. This CDR3 region has 16 residues.

The genes are TRBV10-3 and TRBJ1-1; TRBD1 matches 9 bases. The CDR3 consists of 16 residues. The germline V gene encodes CDR1 ENHRY and CDR2 SYGVKD. Germline trimming cut 4 bases from V and 4 bases from J; bases unmatched to any gene: 10. The DNA of the CDR3 is TGTGCCATCAGTGCACAGGGGGCGCCGAGATTCACTGAAGCTTTCTTT. Translated, it gives CAISAQGAPRFTEAFF.

The sample holds a few counts of this clone. Other DNA sequences in this specimen translate into the identical CDR3. CDR3 protein: CSASRNEQFF. CDR3 bases: TGCAGTGCTAGTCGGAATGAGCAGTTCTTC. The V gene is TRBV20-1, the J gene TRBJ2-1; D unresolved. In germline, CDR1 is DFQATT, CDR2 SNEGSKA (reference sequence). Trimming took off 3 bases at V and 7 bases at J, with 4 bases between the two ends. CDR3 length: 10 amino acids.

This clone was counted between two and nine times. The V gene is TRBV29-1, the J gene TRBJ2-3, with D tentatively TRBD1 (6 bases). The V end lost 4 bases, the J end lost 2 bases, and 7 bases lay between the germline ends. This CDR3 contains 12 residues. Germline V gives CDR1 SQVTM, CDR2 ANQGSEA. The CDR3, as DNA: TGCAGCGTTGGGGACAACACAGATACGCAGTATTTT. The encoded protein is CSVGDNTDTQYF.

In this sample, this clone turned up a few times. The rearrangement joins TRBV6-4 to TRBJ2-3, with a weak D call TRBD1 (5 bases). The length of the CDR3 is 15 residues. Germline CDR1 reads MRHNA; CDR2 reads SNTAGT. Between the trimmed V and J ends, which lost 2 bases and 0 bases, there was a span of 9 bases. CDR3 loop: CASSDQGLSTDTQYF. The CDR3 DNA follows: TGTGCCAGCAGTGACCAGGGTCTTAGCACAGATACGCAGTATTTT.

This chain uses TRBV25-1 with TRBJ2-2, with 14 bases matching TRBD2. This CDR3 is 17 amino acids long. Germline V gene sequence: CDR1 MGHDK, CDR2 SYGVNS. The J segment lost 1 base and the V segment lost 8 bases, leaving 6 bases of the junction unmatched. CDR3 coding DNA: TGTGCCAGCGCGACCGGGACTAGCGGGAGGAACACCGGGGAGCTGTTTTTT. As protein: CASATGTSGRNTGELFF. Filled out from reference TRBV25-1 and TRBJ2-2, the complete variable domain reads EADIYQTPRYLVIGTGKKITLECSQTMGHDKMYWYQQDPGMELHLIHYSYGVNSTEKGDLSSESTVSRIRTEHFPLTLESARPSHTSQYLCASATGTSGRNTGELFFGEGSRLTVL.

The V and J genes are TRBV7-2 and TRBJ2-3; 7 positions match TRBD2. CDR1 and CDR2 (germline): SGHTA, FQGNSA. The V and J ends lost 5 bases and 0 bases, in that order; junction bases with no gene match: 8. This CDR3 is 16 amino acids long. The DNA for the CDR3 is TGTGCCAGCAGCATTCTACTAGCGCCTAGCACAGATACGCAGTATTTT. This encodes CASSILLAPSTDTQYF.